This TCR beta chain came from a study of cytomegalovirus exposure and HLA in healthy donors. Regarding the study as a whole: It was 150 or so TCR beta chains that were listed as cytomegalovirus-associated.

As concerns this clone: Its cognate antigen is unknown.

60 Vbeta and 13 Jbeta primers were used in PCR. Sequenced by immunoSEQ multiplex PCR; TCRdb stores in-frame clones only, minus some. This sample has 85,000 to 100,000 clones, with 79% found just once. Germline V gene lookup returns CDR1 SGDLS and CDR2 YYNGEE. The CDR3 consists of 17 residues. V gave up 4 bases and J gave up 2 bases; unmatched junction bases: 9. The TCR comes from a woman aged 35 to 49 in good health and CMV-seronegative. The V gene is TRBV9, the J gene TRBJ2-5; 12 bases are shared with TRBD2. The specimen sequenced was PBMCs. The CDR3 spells CASSSGLAGSGQETQYF. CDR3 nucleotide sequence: TGTGCCAGCAGCTCCGGACTAGCGGGGTCAGGGCAAGAGACCCAGTACTTC.